This TCR beta chain was recovered during a study of T cells in Graves' hyperthyroidism and ophthalmopathy (dated by TCRdb to about 2019). Regarding the study in general: Peripheral blood samples were taken at the time of initial diagnosis, prior to any treatment. A discovery cohort of about a hundred patients, roughly 43 with Graves' ophthalmopathy and approximately 57 with stable Graves' hyperthyroidism, was used to find distinguishing TCR V-J signatures. In roughly six Graves' hyperthyroidism patients, the study also compared T-cell repertoires from thyroid tissue with T-cell repertoires from blood. Following sampling, methimazole starting at 30 mg daily was given to hyperthyroidism patients, and high-dose intravenous methylprednisolone was given to ophthalmopathy patients. The paper describes TCR Vbeta CDR3 sequencing of 135 peripheral blood samples, made up of some 40 ophthalmopathy patients, more than 70 hyperthyroidism patients and roughly 17 progressor patients. For training and testing, the 100 patients in the discovery cohort were randomly divided in a 7:3 ratio. Whether ophthalmopathy could be predicted prospectively was tested in an independent validation cohort made up of under 20 hyperthyroidism patients plus 17 patients who later progressed to ophthalmopathy.

Amplification of TCR beta CDR3 regions was carried out from RNA transcripts. For the first round of RT-PCR on the TCR CDR3, the HTBI primer set was used together with the Qiagen OneStep RT-PCR kit. Libraries were constructed in a second round of multiplex PCR, after which size selection and purification were performed. Libraries were sequenced paired-end with 100 bp reads on an Illumina HiSeq2000. As for how the authors treated the data: SOAPnuke was used to process the raw data, removing reads that contained adapters or uncalled bases, had a mean Phred below 15, or lacked an exact match to the constant primer or identifier. High-quality paired reads were merged with COPE v1.2.5, and unique nucleotide sequences were defined as clonotypes. MiTCR v1.1 was used to align the clonotypes against IMGT TRBV, TRBD and TRBJ reference segments. Analysis was restricted to V-J combinations with a frequency above 0.0001, which covered roughly 99% of repertoires. A TCS score was defined as the ratio of F50 (clonal expansion) to E x V (chaos), with BLOSUM62-based TCRdist applied between CDR3 peptides within each V-J. Welch's t-statistics and random forest reduced around 520 V-J features to 13, which were used in a naive Bayes classifier (R e1071). The public reads were reanalyzed by TCRdb: fastp trimming at Q25, MiXCR alignment, in-frame beta chains only. Rows are combined by CDR3 protein, so each entry shows the most common genes and DNA. TCRdb's processing, not the authors', yielded these V and J calls. This sample holds approximately 640,000 distinct CDR3 sequences; around a sixth were observed only once. The top ten clonotypes cover roughly 15% of the sample.

Counted from cysteine to phenylalanine, this CDR3 has 11 amino acids. Of the read, only the CDR3 DNA is kept; its 33 bases are in frame from base 1. The germline V gene gives CDR1 as SNHLY and CDR2 as FYNNEI. V is cut by 7 bases and J by 5 bases, and the space between the germline ends is 5 bases. Points on this clonotype: The specificity of this receptor is unknown. Qualities for individual bases were not recorded, and no much larger clone is one base off.

Stable Graves' hyperthyroidism was defined as the absence of progression to ophthalmopathy over 18 months of follow-up. The hyperthyroidism patients were between 18 and 65 years old and newly diagnosed, with a disease duration of less than 2 months. Any patient with an uncontrolled infection, another autoimmune disease, pregnancy or lactation was excluded. Diagnoses were established on the basis of clinical symptoms, serum thyroxine and TRAb, thyroid ultrasound, and orbital computed tomography. PBMCs were separated from about 10 ml of fresh peripheral blood using Ficoll-Paque density gradient centrifugation. Trizol reagent was used to extract total RNA, and RNA quality was then checked on an Agilent 2100 Bioanalyzer. The study at large found these results: A 13 V-J signature model separated ophthalmopathy from stable hyperthyroidism, with approximately 87% sensitivity and roughly 84% specificity in cross-validation and 80%/75% in testing. During validation, the model predicted progression to ophthalmopathy a median of approximately 6.5 months ahead of onset, with almost 71% sensitivity and roughly 72% specificity. Most expanded thyroid clonotypes (frequency above 0.001) were also found in blood, which suggests that blood repertoires may mirror thyroid immune responses. Sample size was not statistically predetermined, and investigators were not blinded to group allocation.

The rearrangement joined TRBV2 to TRBJ2-2; the D gene is not confidently resolved. This TCR was recovered from a man aged 45-65 years with Graves' hyperthyroidism. The sequencing sample was made of blood. The DNA reads as follows: TGTGCCAGCACCTGGACCGGGGAGCTGTTTTTT. Its translation reads: CASTWTGELFF.